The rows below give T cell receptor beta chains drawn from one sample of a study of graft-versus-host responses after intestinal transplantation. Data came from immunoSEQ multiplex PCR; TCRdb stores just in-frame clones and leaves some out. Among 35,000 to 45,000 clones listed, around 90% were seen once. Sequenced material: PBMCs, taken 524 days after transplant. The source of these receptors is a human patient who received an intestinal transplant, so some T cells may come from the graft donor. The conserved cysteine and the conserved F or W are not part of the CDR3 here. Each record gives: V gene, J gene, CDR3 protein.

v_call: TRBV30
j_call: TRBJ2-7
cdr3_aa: AWTPGGYEQY

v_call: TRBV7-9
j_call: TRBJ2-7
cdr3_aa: ASSRDRAYEQY

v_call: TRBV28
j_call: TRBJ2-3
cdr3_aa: ASSKAGSTDTQY

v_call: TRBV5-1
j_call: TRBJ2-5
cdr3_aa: ASSLIRDPQY

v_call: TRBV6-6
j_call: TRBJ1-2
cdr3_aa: ASSAQGDNYGYT

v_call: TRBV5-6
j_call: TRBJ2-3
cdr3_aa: ASSPHFVRLLAGTDTQY

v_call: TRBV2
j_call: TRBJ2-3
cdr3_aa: ASSGGLATDTQY

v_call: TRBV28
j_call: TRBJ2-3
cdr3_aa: ASSPTTGPSTDTQY

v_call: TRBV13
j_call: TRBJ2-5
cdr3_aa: ASSSTSGRAKETQY

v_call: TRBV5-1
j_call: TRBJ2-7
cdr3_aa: ASSPAGQLYYEQY

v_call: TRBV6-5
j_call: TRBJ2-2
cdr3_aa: ASSYFGDAGELF

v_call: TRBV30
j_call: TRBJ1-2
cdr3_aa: AWSHPNYGYT

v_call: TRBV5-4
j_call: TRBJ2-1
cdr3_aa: ASSLGTANNEQF

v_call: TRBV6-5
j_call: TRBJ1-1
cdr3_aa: ASSYKGNTEAF

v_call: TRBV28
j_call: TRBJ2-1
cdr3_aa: ASSLGNEQF

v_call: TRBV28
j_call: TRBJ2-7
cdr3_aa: ASSAGARNEQY

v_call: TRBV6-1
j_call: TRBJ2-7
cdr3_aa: ASSTGGAYYEQY

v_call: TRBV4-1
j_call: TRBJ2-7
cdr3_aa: ASSQDRLAYEQY

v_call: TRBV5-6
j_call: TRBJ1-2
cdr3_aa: ASSPDSDPDPYYGYT

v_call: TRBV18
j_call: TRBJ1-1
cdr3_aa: ASSPLGQGGAEAF

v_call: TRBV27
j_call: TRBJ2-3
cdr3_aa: ASSLSVGLATDTQY

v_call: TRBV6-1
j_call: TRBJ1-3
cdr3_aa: ASSEALNTIY

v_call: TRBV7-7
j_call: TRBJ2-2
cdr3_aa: ASSLEVAGELF

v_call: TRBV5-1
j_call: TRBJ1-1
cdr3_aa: ASSLPEGEAF

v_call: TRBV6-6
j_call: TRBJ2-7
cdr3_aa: ARSLITNEQY

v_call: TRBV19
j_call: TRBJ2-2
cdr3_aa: ASWTGNTGELF

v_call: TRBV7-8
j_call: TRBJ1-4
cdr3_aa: ASSFLTGINEKLF

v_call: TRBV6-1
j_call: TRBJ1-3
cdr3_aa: ASSESWSSGNTIY

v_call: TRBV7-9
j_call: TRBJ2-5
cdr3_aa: ASSIQETQY

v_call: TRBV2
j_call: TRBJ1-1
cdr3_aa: ASSPGTGVTEAF

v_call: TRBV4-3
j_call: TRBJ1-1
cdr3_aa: ASSQRGVMNTEAF

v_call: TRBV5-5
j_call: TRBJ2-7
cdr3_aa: ASSQGTSGRWDEQY

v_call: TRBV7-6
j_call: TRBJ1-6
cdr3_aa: ASSLALGGRRNSPLH

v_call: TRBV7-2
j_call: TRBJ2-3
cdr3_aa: ASSLRRGSTDTQY

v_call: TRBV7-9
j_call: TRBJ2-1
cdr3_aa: ASSPASGSFDEQF

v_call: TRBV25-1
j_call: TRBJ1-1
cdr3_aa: ASSEYMDFTEAF

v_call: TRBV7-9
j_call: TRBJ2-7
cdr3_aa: ASSLEGLSEQY

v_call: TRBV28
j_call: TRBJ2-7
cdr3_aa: ASSGHIPSYEQY

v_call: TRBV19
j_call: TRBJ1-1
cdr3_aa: ASSGVTEAF

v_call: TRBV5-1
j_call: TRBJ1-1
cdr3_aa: ASSLEEGANTEAF

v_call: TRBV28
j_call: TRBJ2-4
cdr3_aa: ASRAPGTGALAKNIQY

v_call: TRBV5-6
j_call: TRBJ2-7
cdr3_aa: ASSLGQSYEQY

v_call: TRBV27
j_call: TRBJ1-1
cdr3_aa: ASGGGWQGGRMNTEAF

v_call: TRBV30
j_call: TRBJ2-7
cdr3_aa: AWSPGRGSEQY

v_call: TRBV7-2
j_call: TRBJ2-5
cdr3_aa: ASTSSQETQY